Given below is one T cell receptor beta chain in context. Germline CDR1 MNHNS, CDR2 SASEGT. V was shortened by 4 bases and J by 1 base, with 19 bases between the two germline ends. CDR3 size: 17 residues. The PCR ran on 60 Vbeta and 13 Jbeta primers. Sequencing was performed with immunoSEQ multiplex PCR; in TCRdb, only in-frame clones are kept and a portion is missing. The repertoire includes roughly 200,000 clones, 75% to 85% of them detected once, and roughly 0.65% sits in the top ten. The data stem from a study of cytomegalovirus exposure and HLA in healthy donors. The chain employs TRBV6-1 and TRBJ1-2; D is uncertain. The clonotype comes from a boy aged 10-17 years in good health and CMV-seronegative. Sample: PBMCs. As DNA, the CDR3 is TGTGCCAGCAGTGTACAAATGTTGCTTACGATTAACTATGGCTACACCTTC. Residues: CASSVQMLLTINYGYTF.